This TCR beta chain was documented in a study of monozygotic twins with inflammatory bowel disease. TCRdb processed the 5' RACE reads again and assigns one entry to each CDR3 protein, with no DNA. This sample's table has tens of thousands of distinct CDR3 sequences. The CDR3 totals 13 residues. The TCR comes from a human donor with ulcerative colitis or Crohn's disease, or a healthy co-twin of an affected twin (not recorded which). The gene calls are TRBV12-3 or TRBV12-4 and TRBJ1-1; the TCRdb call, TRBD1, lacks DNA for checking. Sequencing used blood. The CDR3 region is CASRDGRRAEAFF.